These 2 T cell receptor beta chains were sequenced from one sample in a study of T cell repertoires in cytomegalovirus infection. TCRdb reanalysed the reads using MiXCR and keeps one entry per CDR3 protein. Altogether about 740,000 distinct CDR3 sequences are present, approximately 34% being singletons, with the ten largest covering under 3.5%. The sample comprised PBMCs. The receptors here all came from a human donor in good health (CMV status not recorded). Some clones in this sample may be carry-over from other donors' samples.

In the case of this clonotype: A junction boundary mismatches the germline segment, possibly from a read error. In DNA form, the CDR3 reads TGTTCCAGCAGCCCATGGTGGGGGATTGAAGGCTACACCTTC. Translated, it gives CSSSPWWGIEGYTF. This chain connects TRBV7-2 to TRBJ1-2; perhaps TRBD1 as D (5 bases). Per the germline V gene, CDR1 is SGHTA and CDR2 is FQGNSA. This CDR3 has 14 amino acids.

This clonotype was seen ten or more times. The chain is built from TRBV7-9 and TRBJ2-1, with TRBD1 as a possible D gene (5 bases). The CDR3 length is 15 residues. Trimming stripped 1 base from V and 8 bases from J, with 15 bases between. Germline V lookup: CDR1 SEHNR, CDR2 FQNEAQ (reference sequence). CDR3 nucleotides: TGTGCCAGCAGCTTAGTCCTTCGATGGGGCCATGAGCAGTTCTTC. Protein: CASSLVLRWGHEQFF.